The 21 T cell receptor beta chains given below trace back to one sample, sequenced in a study of blood T cell repertoires in COVID-19. The data were produced by immunoSEQ multiplex PCR, yet TCRdb's version contains in-frame clones alone and is incomplete. The data show approximately 240,000 clones, approximately 79% seen once. The specimen sequenced was peripheral blood. All receptors derive from a woman aged 40 to 50 with active or convalescent COVID-19.

This chain connects TRBV11-2 to TRBJ1-1; the match to TRBD1 covers 7 bases. The CDR3 is 16 residues long. From germline, CDR1 is SGHAT and CDR2 FQNNGV. Trimming at V came to 5 bases and at J to 0 bases, leaving 9 bases not matched to a gene. For the CDR3, the DNA is TGTGCCAGCAGCCCGTACCGGGACAGATTGAACACTGAAGCTTTCTTT. It specifies CASSPYRDRLNTEAFF.

V and J are TRBV6-5 and TRBJ1-2; TRBD1 agrees at 7 bases. The CDR3 covers 13 residues. J lost 8 bases, V lost 5 bases, and 8 bases had no gene match. Germline CDR1 is MNHEY and CDR2 is SVGAGI. In nucleotides, the CDR3 is TGTGCCAGCAGTCGAAACAGGGGAGACGGCTACACCTTC. This codes for CASSRNRGDGYTF.

This chain links TRBV7-2 with TRBJ1-2, with D unclear. The CDR3 loop spans 13 amino acids. Germline V lookup: CDR1 SGHTA, CDR2 FQGNSA. The germline V and J ends were trimmed by 2 bases and 8 bases, with 12 bases remaining between them. DNA for the CDR3: TGTGCCAGCAGCTTATTGGCGTCGGGAGGCTACACCTTC. It encodes CASSLLASGGYTF.

The chain is built from TRBV9 and TRBJ2-3; a possible D gene is TRBD1 (5 bases). Germline CDR1 SGDLS, CDR2 YYNGEE. V was clipped by 2 bases and J by 1 base, with 11 bases between them. The CDR3 runs to 15 residues. In nucleotides, the CDR3 is TGTGCCAGCAGCGTTAGCAGGGTGGGCACAGATACGCAGTATTTT. The encoded protein is CASSVSRVGTDTQYF. Full variable domain (missing parts from reference TRBV9 and TRBJ2-3): DSGVTQTPKHLITATGQRVTLRCSPRSGDLSVYWYQQSLDQGLQFLIQYYNGEERAKGNILERFSAQQFPDLHSELNLSSLELGDSALYFCASSVSRVGTDTQYFGPGTRLTVL.

This clone was seen ten or more times. The J gene is TRBJ2-7, the V gene TRBV30; the match to TRBD2 covers 13 bases. From germline, CDR1 is GTSNPN and CDR2 SVGIG (reference sequence). V lost 0 bases to trimming and J lost 7 bases; unmatched junction nucleotides: 15. This CDR3 contains 18 residues. The CDR3 bases are TGTGCCTGGAGTGTACATCGCCGTGGGACTAGCGGGGAGAGTGAGCAGTACGTC. It is translated as CAWSVHRRGTSGESEQYV.

This clone has just a few counts. The V and J genes are TRBV3-1 (or the pseudogene TRBV3-2) and TRBJ2-1; TRBD1 aligns across 8 bases. CDR1 and CDR2 from the germline V gene are LGHDT and YNNKEL (reference sequence). The V segment lost 1 base and the J segment 9 bases; nucleotides outside the gene matches: 8. CDR3 length: 15 amino acids. For the CDR3, the DNA is TGTGCCAGCAGCCAAGGGACAGGGCCGAGGAGTGAGCAGTTCTTC. Protein sequence: CASSQGTGPRSEQFF.

The V and J genes are TRBV12-1 and TRBJ2-3; TRBD2, the table's D call, was not compared with the DNA. TRBV12-1 is a documented pseudogene. The CDR3 length is 14 residues. The CDR3 loop reads CASSGPSRGGTQYF. The CDR3 DNA follows: TGTGCCAGCAGTGGTCCTAGCCGGGGTGGGACGCAGTATTTT.

V and J are TRBV5-1 and TRBJ2-1; 9 bases are shared with TRBD2. Germline-derived CDR1 and CDR2 are SGHRS and YFSETQ. This CDR3 has 16 amino acids. V trimming: 0 bases; J trimming: 4 bases; junction bases outside the gene matches: 5. The CDR3 DNA is TGCGCCAGCAGCTTGGGCGGGGGGGCAAGGTACAATGAGCAGTTCTTC. Its protein is CASSLGGGARYNEQFF.

The chain couples TRBV30 to TRBJ1-3, with D possibly being TRBD1 (5 bases). Trimming pared 5 bases from V and 0 bases from J, leaving 11 bases between. Looked up from germline, CDR1 is GTSNPN and CDR2 is SVGIG (reference sequence). The CDR3 is made up of 14 amino acids. DNA for the CDR3: TGTGCCTGGGGGGACCGGGACTCTGGAAACACCATATATTTT. Protein product: CAWGDRDSGNTIYF.

The chain is built from TRBV19 and TRBJ2-3; 7 bases match TRBD1. Germline V gene sequence: CDR1 LNHDA, CDR2 SQIVND (reference sequence). With 4 bases clipped from V and 2 bases from J, the junction kept 6 bases outside the gene matches. The CDR3 loop spans 15 amino acids. CDR3 nucleotides: TGTGCCAGTAGTACCTCCGGGACAGTCACAGATACGCAGTATTTT. This translates into CASSTSGTVTDTQYF.

This clone was detected a few times. The V gene is TRBV15, the J gene TRBJ2-2; 11 nucleotides agree with TRBD2. Looked up from germline, CDR1 is LNHNV and CDR2 is YYDKDF (reference sequence). Trimming cost V 0 bases and J 3 bases; bases outside gene matches: 6. This CDR3 region has 18 residues. The CDR3 region has the DNA TGTGCCACCAGCAGAGATTTGACTAGCGGGGTTCACACCGGGGAGCTGTTTTTT. Translating it yields CATSRDLTSGVHTGELFF.

This rearrangement joins TRBV6-5 to TRBJ1-2; perhaps TRBD1 as D (5 bases). The germline V and J ends were trimmed by 5 bases and 1 base, with 8 bases remaining between them. The CDR3 is 13 residues long. From germline, CDR1 is MNHEY and CDR2 SVGAGI. The CDR3 bases are TGTGCCAGCAGTCAACAGGTTAACTATGGCTACACCTTC. Translated, it gives CASSQQVNYGYTF.

This clone was seen more than once but under ten times. The chain uses TRBV29-1 and TRBJ1-1; TRBD1 is a possible D gene (5 bases). V shed 8 bases and J shed 2 bases, with 18 bases lying between them. Germline V CDR1 and CDR2: SQVTM, ANQGSEA. CDR3 length: 14 residues. The CDR3 DNA reads TGCAGCTCAAAAAAACCGCAGGGTAACACTGAAGCTTTCTTT. Translation gives CSSKKPQGNTEAFF.

This chain links TRBV18 with TRBJ2-3; D is perhaps TRBD2 (5 bases). Per the germline V gene, CDR1 is KGHSH and CDR2 is LQKENI. Trimming took 4 bases from V and 2 from J, leaving 13 bases between them. The CDR3 runs 15 residues. The chain's CDR3 is CASSHPTEATDTQYF. The CDR3 DNA reads as TGTGCCAGCTCACACCCAACGGAGGCCACAGATACGCAGTATTTT.

The chain joins TRBV15 to TRBJ2-5; D might be TRBD2 (5 bases). CDR1 LNHNV and CDR2 YYDKDF come from the germline V gene (reference sequence). V lost 5 bases and J 1 base, leaving 20 bases between the germline ends. The CDR3 consists of 17 residues. The CDR3 nucleotides read TGTGCCACCAGCCCTCAGAGGGTACGGCTGACCCAAGAGACCCAGTACTTC. Residues: CATSPQRVRLTQETQYF. The variable domain in full, completed from reference TRBV15 and TRBJ2-5, reads DAMVIQNPRYQVTQFGKPVTLSCSQTLNHNVMYWYQQKSSQAPKLLFHYYDKDFNNEADTPDNFQSRRPNTSFCFLDIRSPGLGDTAMYLCATSPQRVRLTQETQYFGPGTRLLVL.

The CDR3 reads CASSQDHRGNYGYTF. The CDR3 nucleotides are TGTGCCAGCAGCCAGGATCACAGGGGGAACTATGGCTACACCTTC. The genes are TRBV3-1 (or the pseudogene TRBV3-2) and TRBJ1-2; 8 bases match TRBD1. CDR1 LGHDT and CDR2 YNNKEL come from the germline V gene (reference sequence). The CDR3 sequence is 15 residues long. V gave up 3 bases and J gave up 2 bases; unmatched junction bases: 5.

This clone turned up a few times. The J gene is TRBJ1-1, the V gene TRBV5-1; D may be TRBD1 (6 bases). Germline-derived CDR1 and CDR2 are SGHRS and YFSETQ. The ends were cut back, 9 bases at V and 2 bases at J, with 17 bases in the middle. This CDR3 has 14 residues. In DNA, the CDR3 is TGCGCCACCTCCCTCGGGGACATTAACACTGAAGCTTTCTTT. Translating gives CATSLGDINTEAFF.

The chain links TRBV18 to TRBJ2-7; 8 nucleotides match TRBD1. CDR3 length: 15 residues. With V trimmed by 3 bases and J by 6 bases, 10 bases remained unmatched. Germline lookup yields CDR1 KGHSH and CDR2 LQKENI. The CDR3 loop is CASSPSPGQVGEQYF. CDR3 DNA sequence: TGTGCCAGCTCACCTTCGCCGGGACAGGTTGGCGAGCAGTACTTC.

The V call is TRBV5-1, the J call TRBJ2-3, with 10 positions matching TRBD1. Per germline, CDR1 SGHRS and CDR2 YFSETQ. Germline trimming cut 5 bases from V and 2 bases from J; bases unmatched to any gene: 8. The CDR3 spans 16 residues. DNA for the CDR3: TGCGCCAGCAGAGCCGGGACAGGGGTTGTCACAGATACGCAGTATTTT. This codes for CASRAGTGVVTDTQYF.

This chain joins TRBV4-1 and TRBJ1-5; 9 bases match TRBD1. This CDR3 has 17 residues. With 2 bases clipped from V and 5 bases from J, the junction kept 10 bases outside the gene matches. Germline V CDR1 and CDR2: MGHRA, YSYEKL. CDR3 nucleotides: TGCGCCAGCAGCCAACGAGCCGGGACAGGGACCGATCAGCCCCAGCATTTT. Protein product: CASSQRAGTGTDQPQHF.

CDR3 DNA sequence: TGCGCCAGCAGCTCGGGGGGCAGCTCCAATGAGCAGTTCTTC. Translation: CASSSGGSSNEQFF. This chain links TRBV5-1 with TRBJ2-1, with D possibly being TRBD2 (7 bases). V lost 3 bases, J lost 6 bases, and 13 bases lay in between. This CDR3 comprises 14 residues. Looked up from germline, CDR1 is SGHRS and CDR2 is YFSETQ.